This is a list of T cell receptor beta chains from one sample in a study of cytomegalovirus exposure and HLA in healthy donors. Measured with immunoSEQ multiplex PCR; TCRdb has only the in-frame clones, and not every one. The sample yields under 70,000 clones, approximately 71% seen once. Sequencing input: PBMCs. The receptor source for this set is a woman in her 30s in good health and CMV-seronegative. Each CDR3 is given with its conserved first and last residue. The order of the fields is D gene, clone size, J gene, V gene, CDR3 DNA, CDR3 protein. The D gene is left open where the match is weak. Clone size appears in some rows only: once, few, many, or a class for an expanded clone.

D gene: -
clone size: once
J gene: TRBJ1-2
V gene: TRBV29-1
CDR3 DNA: TGCAGCGCCTCACTAGATTATGGCTACACCTTC
CDR3 protein: CSASLDYGYTF

D gene: TRBD2
clone size: -
J gene: TRBJ2-5
V gene: TRBV7-2
CDR3 DNA: TGTGCCAGCAGCTTAGAGCGGGGAAGGGTCCAAGAGACCCAGTACTTC
CDR3 protein: CASSLERGRVQETQYF

D gene: TRBD2
clone size: -
J gene: TRBJ2-5
V gene: TRBV6-5
CDR3 DNA: TGTGCCAGCAGTTACTCCGGGGGGTGGAATGCAGAGACCCAGTACTTC
CDR3 protein: CASSYSGGWNAETQYF

D gene: TRBD1
clone size: -
J gene: TRBJ1-4
V gene: TRBV18
CDR3 DNA: TGTGCCAGCTCCTTGGACAGGGGGAATGAAAAACTGTTTTTT
CDR3 protein: CASSLDRGNEKLFF

D gene: TRBD1
clone size: -
J gene: TRBJ1-2
V gene: TRBV18
CDR3 DNA: TGTGCCAGCTCATCTTCCGGACAGGGGGTTAACTATGGCTACACCTTC
CDR3 protein: CASSSSGQGVNYGYTF

D gene: TRBD1
clone size: -
J gene: TRBJ2-1
V gene: TRBV7-2
CDR3 DNA: TGTGCCAGCAGCACACTACAGGGGAGTTTTATCAATGAGCAGTTCTTC
CDR3 protein: CASSTLQGSFINEQFF

D gene: -
clone size: -
J gene: TRBJ1-4
V gene: TRBV7-2
CDR3 DNA: TGTGCCAGCAGCTTAGCCACAGGGTTTAGGAATGAAAAACTGTTTTTT
CDR3 protein: CASSLATGFRNEKLFF

D gene: -
clone size: -
J gene: TRBJ2-7
V gene: TRBV29-1
CDR3 DNA: TGCAGCGTTGAAGGGGGGGATGTAGTCTACGAGCAGTACTTC
CDR3 protein: CSVEGGDVVYEQYF

D gene: -
clone size: -
J gene: TRBJ1-5
V gene: TRBV5-6
CDR3 DNA: TGTGCCAGCAGCTTGAGCGGGGGGGGGCAACAGCCCCAGCATTTT
CDR3 protein: CASSLSGGGQQPQHF

D gene: -
clone size: -
J gene: TRBJ2-7
V gene: TRBV11-2
CDR3 DNA: TGTGCCAGCAGCTTAGATAGCGGGCAGGGGCACGAGCAGTACTTC
CDR3 protein: CASSLDSGQGHEQYF

D gene: -
clone size: -
J gene: TRBJ1-4
V gene: TRBV28
CDR3 DNA: TGTGCCAGCAGTTTGGGGGGGCAAATAAATGAAAAACTGTTTTTT
CDR3 protein: CASSLGGQINEKLFF

D gene: -
clone size: -
J gene: TRBJ2-7
V gene: TRBV5-4
CDR3 DNA: TGTGCCAGCAGCAAAGGGGGAGAACTAAGCCACGAGCAGTACTTC
CDR3 protein: CASSKGGELSHEQYF

D gene: TRBD1
clone size: -
J gene: TRBJ1-2
V gene: TRBV19
CDR3 DNA: TGTGCCAGTAGTATAGTAAAAGGGACAGCCCTATATGGCTACACCTTC
CDR3 protein: CASSIVKGTALYGYTF

D gene: TRBD1
clone size: medium-sized
J gene: TRBJ1-5
V gene: TRBV15
CDR3 DNA: TGTGCCACCGGGACAGGGGATAGCAATCAGCCCCAGCATTTT
CDR3 protein: CATGTGDSNQPQHF

D gene: -
clone size: -
J gene: TRBJ2-5
V gene: TRBV5-1
CDR3 DNA: TGCGCCAGCAGTACAGGACAAGAGACCCAGTACTTC
CDR3 protein: CASSTGQETQYF

D gene: TRBD1
clone size: -
J gene: TRBJ1-4
V gene: TRBV6-1
CDR3 DNA: TGTGCCAGCAGTGAGGGACAGGGTGGTGGAAAACTGTTTTTT
CDR3 protein: CASSEGQGGGKLFF

D gene: TRBD2
clone size: -
J gene: TRBJ2-1
V gene: TRBV7-9
CDR3 DNA: TGTGCCAGCAGCTACGGGACTAGGGGAAGCGATGAGCAGTTCTTC
CDR3 protein: CASSYGTRGSDEQFF

D gene: -
clone size: once
J gene: TRBJ2-3
V gene: TRBV2
CDR3 DNA: TGTGCCAGCGCTAGTAAGGGACATAGCACAGATACGCAGTATTTT
CDR3 protein: CASASKGHSTDTQYF

D gene: TRBD2
clone size: -
J gene: TRBJ2-1
V gene: TRBV19
CDR3 DNA: TGTGCCAGTAGTATTGGGAGGGCAACTGAGCAGTTCTTC
CDR3 protein: CASSIGRATEQFF

D gene: TRBD1
clone size: -
J gene: TRBJ2-4
V gene: TRBV27
CDR3 DNA: TGTGCCAGCAGTCCCCTCGGACAGGGGTCCCTACTAGCCAAAAACATTCAGTACTTC
CDR3 protein: CASSPLGQGSLLAKNIQYF

D gene: TRBD1
clone size: -
J gene: TRBJ2-7
V gene: TRBV7-9
CDR3 DNA: TGTGCCAGCAGCCAAGAGGGCCTTTCAGACAGGGGATACGAGCAGTACTTC
CDR3 protein: CASSQEGLSDRGYEQYF

D gene: TRBD2
clone size: once
J gene: TRBJ2-1
V gene: TRBV30
CDR3 DNA: TGTGCCTGGACTAGCGGAAACTACAATGAGCAGTTCTTC
CDR3 protein: CAWTSGNYNEQFF

D gene: TRBD2
clone size: once
J gene: TRBJ2-1
V gene: TRBV7-2
CDR3 DNA: TGTGCCAGCAGCCCAGCGGCGGGGGGAATCTACAATGAGCAGTTCTTC
CDR3 protein: CASSPAAGGIYNEQFF

D gene: TRBD1
clone size: -
J gene: TRBJ2-3
V gene: TRBV4-2
CDR3 DNA: TGTGCCAGCAGCCAAGGGAGGACAGGGGGTGCAGATACGCAGTATTTT
CDR3 protein: CASSQGRTGGADTQYF

D gene: TRBD1
clone size: -
J gene: TRBJ2-3
V gene: TRBV4-3
CDR3 DNA: TGCGCCAGCAGCCAGGTCGACAGGGAAGGTCGGCATTTT
CDR3 protein: CASSQVDREGRHF

D gene: TRBD1
clone size: -
J gene: TRBJ2-7
V gene: TRBV7-9
CDR3 DNA: TGTGCCAGCAGCTTAGGACAGGGAAACTTCGCAGGCTACGAGCAGTACTTC
CDR3 protein: CASSLGQGNFAGYEQYF

D gene: TRBD1
clone size: -
J gene: TRBJ1-5
V gene: TRBV18
CDR3 DNA: TGTGCCAGCTCACCACCGGGACAGGGGGCCAATCAGCCCCAGCATTTT
CDR3 protein: CASSPPGQGANQPQHF

D gene: -
clone size: -
J gene: TRBJ2-6
V gene: TRBV30
CDR3 DNA: TGTGCCTGGACCCGGGAGCGGCACCCTGGGGCCAACGTCCTGACTTTC
CDR3 protein: CAWTRERHPGANVLTF

D gene: TRBD1
clone size: -
J gene: TRBJ1-2
V gene: TRBV28
CDR3 DNA: TGTGCCAGCAGTTCGACAGGGGGCTATGGCTACACCTTC
CDR3 protein: CASSSTGGYGYTF

D gene: -
clone size: -
J gene: TRBJ1-4
V gene: TRBV5-1
CDR3 DNA: TGCGCCAGCAGCCCGATCCGGTCCAATGAAAAACTGTTTTTT
CDR3 protein: CASSPIRSNEKLFF

D gene: -
clone size: -
J gene: TRBJ2-2
V gene: TRBV7-3
CDR3 DNA: TGTGCCAGCAGCTTAATATCGGGGGAACGGGGCACCGGGGAGCTGTTTTTT
CDR3 protein: CASSLISGERGTGELFF

D gene: -
clone size: -
J gene: TRBJ1-3
V gene: TRBV18
CDR3 DNA: TGTGCCAGCTCACCGAAACACCACTCTGGAAACACCATATATTTT
CDR3 protein: CASSPKHHSGNTIYF

D gene: TRBD2
clone size: -
J gene: TRBJ2-1
V gene: TRBV5-1
CDR3 DNA: TGCGCCAGCAGCTTGGAGGCGGGGGGGCGCAATGAGCAGTTCTTC
CDR3 protein: CASSLEAGGRNEQFF

D gene: TRBD2
clone size: medium-sized
J gene: TRBJ2-7
V gene: TRBV2
CDR3 DNA: TGTGCCAGCACCCCCGTCCCGGGGGGAAACTACGAGCAGTACTTC
CDR3 protein: CASTPVPGGNYEQYF

D gene: TRBD1
clone size: few
J gene: TRBJ1-3
V gene: TRBV5-1
CDR3 DNA: TGCGCCAGCAGCTTGGAGGGACAGGGGGCCGAAAACACCATATATTTT
CDR3 protein: CASSLEGQGAENTIYF

D gene: TRBD1
clone size: -
J gene: TRBJ1-1
V gene: TRBV15
CDR3 DNA: TGTGCCACCAGCAGAGTATGGACAGGGGCCGTGAACACTGAAGCTTTCTTT
CDR3 protein: CATSRVWTGAVNTEAFF

D gene: -
clone size: once
J gene: TRBJ2-3
V gene: TRBV28
CDR3 DNA: TGTGCCAGCAGTTTCAGGGGCACAGATACGCAGTATTTT
CDR3 protein: CASSFRGTDTQYF

D gene: -
clone size: few
J gene: TRBJ2-1
V gene: TRBV19
CDR3 DNA: TGTGCCAGTAGCCGCTACAATGAGCAGTTCTTC
CDR3 protein: CASSRYNEQFF

D gene: TRBD1
clone size: -
J gene: TRBJ1-4
V gene: TRBV7-8
CDR3 DNA: TGTGCCAGCAGCGCGTCACAGGGGGCGAATGAAAAACTGTTTTTT
CDR3 protein: CASSASQGANEKLFF

D gene: TRBD1
clone size: few
J gene: TRBJ1-5
V gene: TRBV6-1
CDR3 DNA: TGTGCCAGCAGTGGCGACAGGGCCAATCAGCCCCAGCATTTT
CDR3 protein: CASSGDRANQPQHF

D gene: TRBD2
clone size: -
J gene: TRBJ2-7
V gene: TRBV19
CDR3 DNA: TGTGCCAGTAGTATGTCTAGCGGGGGGGCCTCCTACGAGCAGTACTTC
CDR3 protein: CASSMSSGGASYEQYF

D gene: TRBD2
clone size: -
J gene: TRBJ2-1
V gene: TRBV29-1
CDR3 DNA: TGCAGCGTCCCTAAGGACTGGAGCGGGGGGGTTAACAATGAGCAGTTCTTC
CDR3 protein: CSVPKDWSGGVNNEQFF

D gene: TRBD1
clone size: few
J gene: TRBJ2-5
V gene: TRBV28
CDR3 DNA: TGTGCCAGCAGTTCCCGGACAGGGGACCAAGAGACCCAGTACTTC
CDR3 protein: CASSSRTGDQETQYF

D gene: TRBD2
clone size: -
J gene: TRBJ2-1
V gene: TRBV7-8
CDR3 DNA: TGTGCCAGCAGCCTAGGACTAGCGGGGGGTCTCGGGAATGAGCAGTTCTTC
CDR3 protein: CASSLGLAGGLGNEQFF

D gene: -
clone size: -
J gene: TRBJ1-2
V gene: TRBV7-9
CDR3 DNA: TGTGCCAGCAGCCCAGGACTCGCGATAGGGGGAGGCTACACCTTC
CDR3 protein: CASSPGLAIGGGYTF

D gene: TRBD2
clone size: -
J gene: TRBJ2-1
V gene: TRBV6-6
CDR3 DNA: TGTGCCAGCAGCAGAGAGCGGGGGCCCTACAATGAGCAGTTCTTC
CDR3 protein: CASSRERGPYNEQFF

D gene: -
clone size: few
J gene: TRBJ2-1
V gene: TRBV5-1
CDR3 DNA: TGCGCCAGCAGCCCACAGGCTCGCTCCTACAATGAGCAGTTCTTC
CDR3 protein: CASSPQARSYNEQFF

D gene: -
clone size: -
J gene: TRBJ1-6
V gene: TRBV5-6
CDR3 DNA: TGTGCCAGCAGCGTAGGACAGCAAAGATATAATTCACCCCTCCACTTT
CDR3 protein: CASSVGQQRYNSPLHF

D gene: -
clone size: -
J gene: TRBJ2-1
V gene: TRBV28
CDR3 DNA: TGTGCCAGCAGTTCAAGCTATGACAATGAGCAGTTCTTC
CDR3 protein: CASSSSYDNEQFF

D gene: TRBD2
clone size: -
J gene: TRBJ2-7
V gene: TRBV6-6
CDR3 DNA: TGTGCCAGCAGGCGTGGACTAGCGGGGATATCCTACGAGCAGTACTTC
CDR3 protein: CASRRGLAGISYEQYF

D gene: -
clone size: -
J gene: TRBJ2-5
V gene: TRBV5-1
CDR3 DNA: TGCGCCAGCAGCTTGGGGGGAGAAGAGACCCAGTACTTC
CDR3 protein: CASSLGGEETQYF

D gene: -
clone size: -
J gene: TRBJ2-2
V gene: TRBV19
CDR3 DNA: TGTGCCAGTAGTGAGGGGAACACCGGGGAGCTGTTTTTT
CDR3 protein: CASSEGNTGELFF

D gene: TRBD2
clone size: few
J gene: TRBJ2-1
V gene: TRBV7-6
CDR3 DNA: TGTGCCAGCAGCCAAGCGGGGGGGGCCTGGGATGAGCAGTTCTTC
CDR3 protein: CASSQAGGAWDEQFF

D gene: -
clone size: -
J gene: TRBJ2-5
V gene: TRBV2
CDR3 DNA: TGTGCCAGCAGCGTGGGACTTCAAGAGACCCAGTACTTC
CDR3 protein: CASSVGLQETQYF

D gene: -
clone size: -
J gene: TRBJ1-5
V gene: TRBV6-6
CDR3 DNA: TGTGCCAGCAGTTACGGGACATGGGGCAATCAGCCCCAGCATTTT
CDR3 protein: CASSYGTWGNQPQHF

D gene: -
clone size: few
J gene: TRBJ1-4
V gene: TRBV4-3
CDR3 DNA: TGCGCCAGCAGCCAAGATCCGAGAGATGAAAAACTGTTTTTT
CDR3 protein: CASSQDPRDEKLFF

D gene: TRBD1
clone size: -
J gene: TRBJ2-7
V gene: TRBV4-3
CDR3 DNA: TGCGCCAGCAGCCAACGACAGGGCGCTTACGAGCAGTACTTC
CDR3 protein: CASSQRQGAYEQYF